The clone carrying this T cell receptor (beta chain) was detected a few times. Its antigen is unidentified. These data come from a study of T cell repertoires in cytomegalovirus infection. Study background: Public TCR beta signatures were indicative of both CMV infection and a matching HLA type.

The CDR3 contains 15 residues. The germline V and J ends were trimmed by 7 bases and 6 bases, with 21 bases remaining between them. Germline V CDR1 and CDR2: SGHAT, FQNNGV. TCRdb independently ran MiXCR on the reads; one entry per CDR3 protein. The sample records some 320,000 distinct CDR3 sequences, around 29% being singletons. This specimen consisted of cultured PBMCs, obtained from culture after CMV antigen stimulation. The TCR sequence derives from a human donor in good health (CMV status not recorded). Some clones in this sample may be carry-over from other donors' samples. The chain joins TRBV11-2 to TRBJ1-1; D may be TRBD1 (5 bases). The CDR3 region is CASTPRGTGGSEAFF. The CDR3 DNA follows: TGTGCCAGCACCCCGCGGGGGACCGGAGGGTCTGAAGCTTTCTTT.